These 8 T cell receptor beta chains were sequenced from one sample in a study of Tregs in tolerant kidney transplant recipients. TCRdb's copy holds only in-frame clones and misses some; the assay was immunoSEQ multiplex PCR. The sample holds tens of thousands of clones. Here the sequenced sample was CD4+ T cells from blood, taken before the transplant. These receptors all stem from a human donor who received a combined kidney and bone marrow transplant.

In the case of this clone: Read sequence stops 3 residues before the CDR3 end, and the germline J gene provides the missing end. V is TRBV11-2 and J is TRBJ1-4; D gene unclear. V was clipped by 1 base and J by 8 bases, with 8 bases between them. The germline V gene encodes CDR1 SGHAT and CDR2 FQNNGV. This CDR3 spans 13 amino acids. This chain's CDR3 is CASSLGPREKLFF. The sequenced CDR3 bases are TGTGCCAGCAGCTTAGGTCCCAGGGAAAAA. Drawing the rest from reference TRBV11-2 and TRBJ1-4, the complete variable domain is EAGVAQSPRYKIIEKRQSVAFWCNPISGHATLYWYQQILGQGPKLLIQFQNNGVVDDSQLPKDRFSAERLKGVDSTLKIQPAKLEDSAVYLCASSLGPREKLFFGSGTQLSVL.

In the case of this clone: Sequencing ends 3 residues short of the CDR3 end; the germline J gene provides the rest. The chain is built from TRBV5-1 and TRBJ1-3; possibly TRBD1 for D (5 bases). The CDR3 is made up of 14 amino acids. Germline values: CDR1 SGHRS, CDR2 YFSETQ. Trimming left V 4 bases short and J 3 bases short, with 11 bases between. CDR3 bases read: TGCGCCAGCAGCACCACAGGTGGTGGAAACACC. Translating it yields CASSTTGGGNT. The full CDR3 is CASSTTGGGNTIYF.

Notes on this clone: The sequenced fragment ends 3 residues before the CDR3 boundary, so the rest is inferred from the germline J gene. The V and J genes are TRBV30 and TRBJ2-3; 9 bases match TRBD1. The CDR3 spans 14 residues. Germline values: CDR1 GTSNPN, CDR2 SVGIG (reference sequence). CDR3 DNA (partial): TGTGCCTGGAGTCCGGGACAGGGAGCAGGCTCG. As protein: CAWSPGQGAGS. The whole CDR3 sequence is CAWSPGQGAGSQYF.

On this clone: The read ends 3 residues early relative to the CDR3; the germline J gene fills the gap. The chain uses TRBV19 and TRBJ2-1, with 10 bases aligning to TRBD2. CDR1 is LNHDA, CDR2 SQIVND, per germline (reference sequence). V lost 5 bases and J lost 6; bases outside the gene matches: 10. This CDR3 region has 16 residues. Incomplete CDR3 DNA: TGTGCCAGTAGTGGGACCCTAGCGGGAGTATTCAATGAG. Its translation: CASSGTLAGVFNE. The whole CDR3 protein reads CASSGTLAGVFNEQFF. The variable domain in full, completed from reference TRBV19 and TRBJ2-1, reads DGGITQSPKYLFRKEGQNVTLSCEQNLNHDAMYWYRQDPGQGLRLIYYSQIVNDFQKGDIAEGYSVSREKKESFPLTVTSAQKNPTAFYLCASSGTLAGVFNEQFFGPGTRLTVL.

As concerns this clone: The CDR3 extends 3 residues past the end of the read, so its final part is completed from the germline J gene. This chain links TRBV19 with TRBJ2-2; the D gene is possibly TRBD2 (6 bases). CDR3 length: 15 residues. The germline V and J ends were trimmed by 4 bases and 0 bases, with 9 bases remaining between them. The germline CDR1 and CDR2 sequences are LNHDA and SQIVND (reference sequence). The CDR3 sequence is CASSRAGPNTGELFF. The DNA read from the CDR3 is TGTGCCAGTAGTAGAGCGGGCCCGAACACCGGGGAG.

On this clone itself: The CDR3 goes on 3 residues after the read ends, and that part is filled in from the germline J gene. This sequence joins TRBV19 and TRBJ2-3, with 12 bases lining up with TRBD2. There are 16 residues in the CDR3. Trimming took 5 bases from V and 0 from J; bases not matched to a gene: 3. CDR1 is LNHDA, CDR2 SQIVND, per germline (reference sequence). The DNA read from the CDR3 is TGTGCCAGTAGTTTTGGACTAGCGGGGAGCACAGATACG. Residues: CASSFGLAGSTDT. The full CDR3 sequence reads CASSFGLAGSTDTQYF.

Details on this clone: The observed sequence ends 3 residues before the CDR3 terminus, with the missing tail filled in from the germline J gene. J is TRBJ2-5 and V is TRBV11-3; D is undetermined. CDR1 is SGHNT and CDR2 is YENEEA in the germline V gene. Trimming took off 5 bases at V and 2 bases at J, with 6 bases between the two ends. The length of the CDR3 is 12 residues. Incomplete CDR3 DNA: TGTGCCAGCAGCCAAGGTCAAGAGACC. Residues: CASSQGQET. The whole CDR3 protein reads CASSQGQETQYF.

Remarks on this clone: The sequence runs out 3 residues before the end of the CDR3; the remainder is reconstructed from the germline J gene. V gene TRBV18 combines with J gene TRBJ2-7; D is possibly TRBD1 (5 bases). With 3 bases removed from V and 2 bases from J, the gap between germline ends came to 20 bases. In germline, CDR1 is KGHSH, CDR2 LQKENI. CDR3 length: 17 residues. The CDR3 bases that were read are TGTGCCAGCTCACCCCAGTCAGTCGCGTCAGGGACCTACGAG. Translation gives CASSPQSVASGTYE. The entire CDR3 sequence reads CASSPQSVASGTYEQYF.